This T cell receptor beta chain was recorded in a study of PD-1 blockade in classical Hodgkin lymphoma. This clone was picked up a small number of times. Method: immunoSEQ multiplex PCR; TCRdb's copy keeps in-frame clones and lacks some. Here the sample spans around 99,000 clones, around 81% being singletons. All patients relapsed after autologous stem cell transplantation, and brentuximab vedotin exposure varied. The source was peripheral blood mononuclear cells (PBMCs), collected before the second cycle of nivolumab. This receptor was identified in a human donor with classical Hodgkin lymphoma.

The CDR3 region is CSVEDWEGLGYGYTF. CDR3 coding DNA: TGCAGCGTTGAAGATTGGGAGGGTCTAGGCTATGGCTACACCTTC. V gene TRBV29-1 combines with J gene TRBJ1-2; D is ambiguous. Germline assignment: CDR1 SQVTM and CDR2 ANQGSEA. The CDR3 totals 15 residues. Trimming removed 0 bases at V and 4 bases at J, with 15 bases between.